The 27 T cell receptor beta chains in this list originate from one sample, sequenced in a study of cytomegalovirus exposure and HLA in healthy donors. Some clones are missing from TCRdb's copy, which holds only in-frame ones; the method was immunoSEQ multiplex PCR. The sample consists of 95,000 to 150,000 clones, about 88% of them appearing once. The sequenced sample consisted of PBMCs. The receptors come from a woman under 30 in good health and CMV-seronegative.

The chain carries TRBV27 and TRBJ2-5; 11 bases line up with TRBD1. The ends lost 9 bases at V and 7 bases at J; junction bases unmatched: 13. The CDR3 covers 15 residues. Germline V gene sequence: CDR1 MNHEY, CDR2 SMNVEV (reference sequence). In DNA, the CDR3 is TGTGCCAGTAGTACCGGGACAGGGGGTCTCGGGACCCAGTACTTC. It yields the protein CASSTGTGGLGTQYF.

The chain joins TRBV4-3 to TRBJ2-2; a weak D match, TRBD2 (5 bases). Germline V gene data show CDR1 as LGHNA and CDR2 as YSLEER. CDR3 length: 16 residues. V dropped 0 bases and J dropped 7 bases, with 15 bases sitting between them. CDR3 sequence (DNA): TGCGCCAGCAGCCAAGATAGCGCGGGTAAAGGCGGGGAGCTGTTTTTT. Its protein product is CASSQDSAGKGGELFF.

The gene calls are TRBV11-2 and TRBJ2-2; 10 bases are shared with TRBD1. The CDR3 consists of 17 residues. Germline CDR1 reads SGHAT; CDR2 reads FQNNGV. V lost 1 base to trimming and J lost 6 bases; unmatched junction nucleotides: 8. In DNA form, the CDR3 reads TGTGCCAGCAGCTTAGGCCAGGGACAGGGGCAATCCGGGGAGCTGTTTTTT. Its translation: CASSLGQGQGQSGELFF.

As concerns this clone: Other DNA sequences in this specimen translate into the identical CDR3. This sequence joins TRBV9 and TRBJ2-7, with D perhaps matching TRBD2 (5 bases). Trimming removed 0 bases at V and 0 bases at J, with 10 bases between. Germline assignment: CDR1 SGDLS and CDR2 YYNGEE. The CDR3 covers 15 residues. The CDR3 reads CASSVGVGSSYEQYF. CDR3 nucleotides: TGTGCCAGCAGCGTAGGTGTTGGGAGCTCCTACGAGCAGTACTTC.

V is TRBV5-1 and J is TRBJ2-5; a possible D gene is TRBD2 (5 bases). CDR1 and CDR2 from the germline V gene are SGHRS and YFSETQ. V was shortened by 4 bases and J by 7 bases, with 26 bases between the two germline ends. The CDR3 is 17 residues long. The DNA of the CDR3 is TGCGCCAGCAGCGAACGCGGACTGGGGTTCTTAAATGGGACCCAGTACTTC. Its translation: CASSERGLGFLNGTQYF.

The V gene is TRBV5-6, the J gene TRBJ2-3, with 7 bases fitting TRBD1. The trim removed 2 bases at V and 2 bases at J, leaving 5 bases unmatched. The CDR3 is 15 residues long. Germline values: CDR1 SGHDT, CDR2 YYEEEE. The CDR3 sequence: CASSFGTVTTDTQYF. In DNA form, the CDR3 reads TGTGCCAGCAGCTTTGGGACAGTTACCACAGATACGCAGTATTTT. Looking up the rest from reference TRBV5-6 and TRBJ2-3 gives the full variable domain: DAGVTQSPTHLIKTRGQQVTLRCSPKSGHDTVSWYQQALGQGPQFIFQYYEEEERQRGNFPDRFSGHQFPNYSSELNVNALLLGDSALYLCASSFGTVTTDTQYFGPGTRLTVL.

This chain joins TRBV28 and TRBJ2-7, with D maybe TRBD1 (5 bases). V was pared by 6 bases and J by 3 bases, with 12 bases between. The CDR3 has 13 residues. In germline, CDR1 is MDHEN, CDR2 SYDVKM. Here the CDR3 reads CASSPLGDYEQYV. CDR3 coding DNA: TGTGCCAGCAGCCCTCTAGGGGACTACGAGCAGTACGTC.

This clone was picked up a small number of times. V usage is TRBV10-3 and J usage is TRBJ2-7; D is uncertain. Germline assignment: CDR1 ENHRY and CDR2 SYGVKD. There are 13 residues in the CDR3. Trimming removed 2 bases at V and 5 bases at J, with 10 bases between. This CDR3 reads CAISEPPSNEQYF. DNA of the CDR3: TGTGCCATCAGTGAGCCTCCCTCTAACGAGCAGTACTTC.

In DNA, the CDR3 is TGCGCCAGCAGCTTGGGGCAGGGAGGGAATGAGCAGTTCTTC. It specifies CASSLGQGGNEQFF. This chain uses TRBV5-1 with TRBJ2-1; 7 nucleotides match TRBD2. J lost 7 bases, V lost 0 bases, and 4 bases had no gene match. The CDR3 sequence is 14 residues long. The germline V gene encodes CDR1 SGHRS and CDR2 YFSETQ. Full variable domain (remainder filled in from reference TRBV5-1 and TRBJ2-1): KAGVTQTPRYLIKTRGQQVTLSCSPISGHRSVSWYQQTPGQGLQFLFEYFSETQRNKGNFPGRFSGRQFSNSRSEMNVSTLELGDSALYLCASSLGQGGNEQFFGPGTRLTVL.

This clone was found a few times. The chain couples TRBV7-8 to TRBJ1-1; tentative D call: TRBD1 (5 bases). The CDR3 is made up of 15 amino acids. Germline V CDR1 and CDR2: SGHVS, FQNEAQ. V shed 3 bases and J shed 3 bases, with 14 bases lying between them. This CDR3 is CASSFTGRRDTEAFF. CDR3 coding DNA: TGTGCCAGCAGCTTTACAGGCCGCAGGGACACTGAAGCTTTCTTT.

V usage is TRBV6-5 and J usage is TRBJ1-2; D possibly corresponds to TRBD1 (6 bases). The V end was cut by 2 bases, the J end by 8 bases, with 15 bases between. The germline V gene encodes CDR1 MNHEY and CDR2 SVGAGI. This CDR3 region has 14 residues. This CDR3 is CASSYQGILSGYTF. The CDR3 DNA reads as TGTGCCAGCAGTTACCAGGGGATACTTTCCGGCTACACCTTC.

The table lists this clone with a few counts. The J gene is TRBJ1-2, the V gene TRBV25-1; a weak D match, TRBD1 (6 bases). Trimming cost V 4 bases and J 8 bases, with 17 bases left between them. The CDR3 is made up of 14 amino acids. Germline V lookup: CDR1 MGHDK, CDR2 SYGVNS. Written as DNA, the CDR3 is TGTGCCAGCAGTGGACAGGCGGGGGGGAGAGGCTACACCTTC. It is translated as CASSGQAGGRGYTF.

The gene calls are TRBV7-2 and TRBJ1-5, with a possible D match to TRBD1 (6 bases). With 1 base removed from V and 4 bases from J, the gap between germline ends came to 11 bases. This CDR3 contains 15 residues. Looked up from germline, CDR1 is SGHTA and CDR2 is FQGNSA. CDR3 region: CASSLGDTTNQPQHF. The CDR3 bases are TGTGCCAGCAGCTTAGGGGACACGACTAATCAGCCCCAGCATTTT.

The J gene is TRBJ2-1, the V gene TRBV7-9; 14 bases are shared with TRBD2. Germline lookup yields CDR1 SEHNR and CDR2 FQNEAQ (reference sequence). Unmatched junction bases numbered 11, after V lost 4 bases and J lost 9 bases. This CDR3 region has 17 residues. Written as DNA, the CDR3 is TGTGCCAGCAGCTCCTCCCTGGGACTAGCGGGAGAGGGTGAGCAGTTCTTC. Encoded protein: CASSSSLGLAGEGEQFF.

The chain joins TRBV2 to TRBJ2-3, with D perhaps matching TRBD2 (6 bases). This CDR3 comprises 15 residues. Trimming stripped 6 bases from V and 0 bases from J, with 13 bases between. Germline CDR1 and CDR2: SNHLY and FYNNEI. CDR3 nucleotides: TGTGCCAGCAGCGTAAGCGGGCTTAGCACAGATACGCAGTATTTT. Translating gives CASSVSGLSTDTQYF.

The chain uses TRBV4-3 and TRBJ1-5; the D gene is possibly TRBD1 (6 bases). The V gene lost 0 bases and the J gene lost 5 bases, with 11 bases spanning the gap. The CDR3 spans 15 residues. Germline V gene sequence: CDR1 LGHNA, CDR2 YSLEER. In DNA form, the CDR3 reads TGCGCCAGCAGCCAAGATAAGGGGGGGGATCAGCCCCAGCATTTT. Translating it yields CASSQDKGGDQPQHF.

This chain uses TRBV29-1 with TRBJ1-4; D not resolved. The CDR3 is made up of 14 amino acids. V was cut by 4 bases and J by 6 bases, with 15 bases left in between. Germline values: CDR1 SQVTM, CDR2 ANQGSEA. The CDR3 nucleotides read TGCAGCGTTGGCGACATGGGTAGAGATGAAAAACTGTTTTTT. It translates to CSVGDMGRDEKLFF. The complete variable domain, with remaining parts taken from reference TRBV29-1 and TRBJ1-4, reads SAVISQKPSRDICQRGTSLTIQCQVDSQVTMMFWYRQQPGQSLTLIATANQGSEATYESGFVIDKFPISRPNLTFSTLTVSNMSPEDSSIYLCSVGDMGRDEKLFFGSGTQLSVL.

The chain recombines TRBV29-1 with TRBJ1-5, with D uncertain. The length of the CDR3 is 13 residues. Germline V CDR1 and CDR2: SQVTM, ANQGSEA. V lost 4 bases and J 3 bases, leaving 10 bases between the germline ends. The CDR3 spells CSVGGGINQPQHF. The CDR3, as DNA: TGCAGCGTTGGGGGAGGGATCAATCAGCCCCAGCATTTT. Using reference TRBV29-1 and TRBJ1-5 for the parts outside the CDR3, the full variable domain is SAVISQKPSRDICQRGTSLTIQCQVDSQVTMMFWYRQQPGQSLTLIATANQGSEATYESGFVIDKFPISRPNLTFSTLTVSNMSPEDSSIYLCSVGGGINQPQHFGDGTRLSIL.

The J gene is TRBJ2-7, the V gene TRBV6-1, with D unclear. The CDR3 has 13 amino acids. Germline CDR1 is MNHNS and CDR2 is SASEGT. The germline V and J ends were trimmed by 7 bases and 2 bases, with 12 bases remaining between them. As DNA, the CDR3 is TGTGCCAGCAATGGTCAGGCTCCCTACGAGCAGTACGTC. The encoded protein is CASNGQAPYEQYV.

The V gene is TRBV2, the J gene TRBJ2-2; 14 nucleotides match TRBD2. The CDR3 runs to 15 residues. Germline CDR1 reads SNHLY; CDR2 reads FYNNEI. V was pared by 6 bases and J by 7 bases, with 4 bases of the junction left unmatched. CDR3 DNA sequence: TGTGCCAGCAGGAGGGGACTAGCGGGAGACGGGGAGCTGTTTTTT. Its translation is CASRRGLAGDGELFF.

This sequence joins TRBV18 and TRBJ2-3; D is possibly TRBD2 (5 bases). Trimming pared 3 bases from V and 2 bases from J, leaving 9 bases between. CDR3 length: 14 residues. Germline loops: CDR1 KGHSH, CDR2 LQKENI. CDR3 sequence reads: CASSPSTNTDTQYF. In DNA form, the CDR3 reads TGTGCCAGCTCACCTTCGACTAACACAGATACGCAGTATTTT. The whole variable domain, filled in from reference TRBV18 and TRBJ2-3, reads NAGVMQNPRHLVRRRGQEARLRCSPMKGHSHVYWYRQLPEEGLKFMVYLQKENIIDESGMPKERFSAEFPKEGPSILRIQQVVRGDSAAYFCASSPSTNTDTQYFGPGTRLTVL.

The rearrangement uses TRBV13 and TRBJ2-7, with TRBD2 matching over 14 bases. J was trimmed by 5 bases and V by 4 bases; bases with no gene match: 7. This CDR3 comprises 16 residues. CDR1 and CDR2 from the germline V gene are PRHDT and FYEKMQ (reference sequence). The chain's CDR3 is CASSSGLAGVSNEQYF. The CDR3 DNA is TGTGCCAGCAGCTCGGGACTAGCGGGAGTTTCTAACGAGCAGTACTTC.

The chain carries TRBV11-2 and TRBJ2-1; D gene unclear. The CDR3 contains 13 residues. Germline CDR1 is SGHAT and CDR2 is FQNNGV. V was pared by 1 base and J by 2 bases, with 3 bases between. CDR3 amino acids: CASSLAAYNEQFF. The CDR3 nucleotides read TGTGCCAGCAGCTTAGCGGCCTACAATGAGCAGTTCTTC.

The chain links TRBV30 to TRBJ1-5; D gene ambiguous. There are 18 residues in the CDR3. V was shortened by 0 bases and J by 5 bases, with 23 bases between the two germline ends. CDR1 GTSNPN and CDR2 SVGIG come from the germline V gene (reference sequence). The CDR3 reads CAWSVWMTHTVFDQPQHF. CDR3 nucleotides: TGTGCCTGGAGTGTATGGATGACCCATACAGTTTTCGATCAGCCCCAGCATTTT.

The gene calls are TRBV13 and TRBJ2-1; perhaps TRBD2 as D (5 bases). V lost 5 bases to trimming and J lost 6 bases, with 23 bases between them. This CDR3 region has 17 residues. The V gene's germline CDR1 is PRHDT and CDR2 FYEKMQ (reference sequence). The CDR3, as DNA: TGTGCCAGCAGCCCCGCGATCGTTTTCGGGATTCTCAATGAGCAGTTCTTC. Its protein product is CASSPAIVFGILNEQFF.

J is TRBJ1-4 and V is TRBV7-9; D is possibly TRBD1 (5 bases). The CDR3 sequence is 16 residues long. The V gene lost 5 bases and the J gene lost 7 bases, with 20 bases spanning the gap. Germline values: CDR1 SEHNR, CDR2 FQNEAQ (reference sequence). The chain's CDR3 is CASSPITGVWVEKLFF. The CDR3 nucleotides read TGTGCCAGCAGCCCTATAACGGGGGTTTGGGTTGAAAAACTGTTTTTT. The entire variable domain, with the rest obtained from reference TRBV7-9 and TRBJ1-4, is as follows: DTGVSQNPRHKITKRGQNVTFRCDPISEHNRLYWYRQTLGQGPEFLTYFQNEAQLEKSRLLSDRFSAERPKGSFSTLEIQRTEQGDSAMYLCASSPITGVWVEKLFFGSGTQLSVL.

The chain is built from TRBV28 and TRBJ1-4, with a possible D match to TRBD1 (5 bases). CDR3 length: 14 residues. With 3 bases removed from V and 5 bases from J, the gap between germline ends came to 10 bases. Germline-derived CDR1 and CDR2 are MDHEN and SYDVKM. The CDR3 bases are TGTGCCAGCAGTTTTGGGACTGCGAATGAAAAACTGTTTTTT. This gives the protein CASSFGTANEKLFF.